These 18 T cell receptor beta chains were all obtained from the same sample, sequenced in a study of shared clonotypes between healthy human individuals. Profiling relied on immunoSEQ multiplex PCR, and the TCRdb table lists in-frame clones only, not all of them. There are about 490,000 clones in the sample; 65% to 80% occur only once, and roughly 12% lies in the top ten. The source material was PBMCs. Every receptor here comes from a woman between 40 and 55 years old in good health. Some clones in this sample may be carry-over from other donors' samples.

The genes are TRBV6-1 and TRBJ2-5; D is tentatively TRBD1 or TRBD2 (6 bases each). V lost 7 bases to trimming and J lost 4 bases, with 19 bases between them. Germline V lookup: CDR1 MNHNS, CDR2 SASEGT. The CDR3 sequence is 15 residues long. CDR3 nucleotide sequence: TGTGCCAGCATCCGAGCCGGGGGCGCAGGAGAGACCCAGTACTTC. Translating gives CASIRAGGAGETQYF.

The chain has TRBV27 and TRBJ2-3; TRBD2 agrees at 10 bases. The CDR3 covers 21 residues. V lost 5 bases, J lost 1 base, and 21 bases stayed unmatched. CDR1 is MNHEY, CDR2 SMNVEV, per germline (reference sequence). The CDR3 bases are TGTGCCAGCAGTCCCTCGGGGGCGCGACTAGCGGGCCGAGGTGGCACAGATACGCAGTATTTT. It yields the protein CASSPSGARLAGRGGTDTQYF.

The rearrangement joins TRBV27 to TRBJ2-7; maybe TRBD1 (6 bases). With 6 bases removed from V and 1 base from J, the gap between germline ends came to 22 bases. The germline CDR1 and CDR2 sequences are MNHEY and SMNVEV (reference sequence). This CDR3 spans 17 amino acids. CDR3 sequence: CASRPTSGTPGSYEQYF. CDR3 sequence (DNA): TGTGCCAGCAGACCAACATCCGGGACACCTGGTTCCTACGAGCAGTACTTC.

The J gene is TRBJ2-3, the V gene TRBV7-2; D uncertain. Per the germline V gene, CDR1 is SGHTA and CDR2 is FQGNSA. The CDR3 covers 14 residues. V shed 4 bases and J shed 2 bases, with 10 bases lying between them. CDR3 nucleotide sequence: TGTGCCAGCAGCTCCCGGCCCACCACAGATACGCAGTATTTT. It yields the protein CASSSRPTTDTQYF. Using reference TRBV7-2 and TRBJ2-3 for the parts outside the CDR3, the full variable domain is GAGVSQSPSNKVTEKGKDVELRCDPISGHTALYWYRQSLGQGLEFLIYFQGNSAPDKSGLPSDRFSAERTGGSVSTLTIQRTQQEDSAVYLCASSSRPTTDTQYFGPGTRLTVL.

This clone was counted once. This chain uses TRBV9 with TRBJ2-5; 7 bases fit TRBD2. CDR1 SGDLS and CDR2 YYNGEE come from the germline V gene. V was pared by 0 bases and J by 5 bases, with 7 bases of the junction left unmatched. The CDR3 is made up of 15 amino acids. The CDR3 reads CASSVGGRAGETQYF. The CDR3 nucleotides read TGTGCCAGCAGCGTAGGGGGGAGGGCAGGGGAGACCCAGTACTTC.

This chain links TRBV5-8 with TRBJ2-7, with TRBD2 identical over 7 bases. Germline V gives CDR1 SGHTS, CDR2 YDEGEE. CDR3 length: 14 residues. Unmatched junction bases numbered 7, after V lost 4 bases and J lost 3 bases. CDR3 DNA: TGTGCCAGCAGCCCTGGCGGGAGTGACTACGAGCAGTACTTC. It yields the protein CASSPGGSDYEQYF.

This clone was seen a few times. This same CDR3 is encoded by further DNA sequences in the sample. CDR3 in DNA: TGTGCCAGCAGTCGGGACAGAAACAATCAGCCCCAGCATTTT. It is translated as CASSRDRNNQPQHF. The chain joins TRBV7-2 to TRBJ1-5, with 7 positions matching TRBD1. The CDR3 is made up of 14 amino acids. Germline trimming cut 6 bases from V and 3 bases from J; bases unmatched to any gene: 5. CDR1 is SGHTA and CDR2 is FQGNSA in the germline V gene.

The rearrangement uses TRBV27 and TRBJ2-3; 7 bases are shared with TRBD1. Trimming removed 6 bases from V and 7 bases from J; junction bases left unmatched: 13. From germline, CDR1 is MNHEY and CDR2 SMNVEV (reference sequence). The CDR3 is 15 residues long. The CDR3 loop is CASSPRDRPSHTQYF. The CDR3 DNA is TGTGCCAGCAGCCCCCGGGACAGACCCTCTCATACGCAGTATTTT.

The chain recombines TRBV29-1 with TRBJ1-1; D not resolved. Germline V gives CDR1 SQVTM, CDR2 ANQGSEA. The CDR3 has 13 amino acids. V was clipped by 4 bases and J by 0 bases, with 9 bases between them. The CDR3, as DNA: TGCAGCGTTGTTCCCCAAATGAACACTGAAGCTTTCTTT. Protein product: CSVVPQMNTEAFF.

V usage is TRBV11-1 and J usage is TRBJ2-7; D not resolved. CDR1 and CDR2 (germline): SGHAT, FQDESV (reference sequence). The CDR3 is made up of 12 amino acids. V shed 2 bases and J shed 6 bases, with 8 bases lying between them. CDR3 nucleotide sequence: TGTGCCAGCAGCTTAAAGCGTACCGAGCAGTACTTC. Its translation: CASSLKRTEQYF.

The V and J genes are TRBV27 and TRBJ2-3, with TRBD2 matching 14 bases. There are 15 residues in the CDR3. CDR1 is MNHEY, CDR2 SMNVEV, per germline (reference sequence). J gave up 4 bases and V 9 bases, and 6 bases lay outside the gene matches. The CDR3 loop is CASQGLAGAADTQYF. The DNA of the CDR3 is TGTGCCAGTCAGGGACTAGCGGGAGCGGCAGATACGCAGTATTTT.

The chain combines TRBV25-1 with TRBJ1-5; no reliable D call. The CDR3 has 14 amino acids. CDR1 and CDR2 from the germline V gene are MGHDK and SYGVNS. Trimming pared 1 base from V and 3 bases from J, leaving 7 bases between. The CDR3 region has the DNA TGTGCCAGCAGTGAATTCGGGGACAATCAGCCCCAGCATTTT. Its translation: CASSEFGDNQPQHF.

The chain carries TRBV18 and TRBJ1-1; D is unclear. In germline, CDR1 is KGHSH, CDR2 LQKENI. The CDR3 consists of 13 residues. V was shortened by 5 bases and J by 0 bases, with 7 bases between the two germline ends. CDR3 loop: CASSGLLNTEAFF. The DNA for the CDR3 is TGTGCCAGCTCAGGCCTGCTGAACACTGAAGCTTTCTTT.

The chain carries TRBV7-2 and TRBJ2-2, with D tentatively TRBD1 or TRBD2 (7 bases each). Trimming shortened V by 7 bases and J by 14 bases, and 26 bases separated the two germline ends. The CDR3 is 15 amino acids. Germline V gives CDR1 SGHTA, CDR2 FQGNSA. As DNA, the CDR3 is TGTGCCAGCATCCCAGGGGGGTTGGGAGGGCCGAGACTGTTTTTT. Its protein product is CASIPGGLGGPRLFF. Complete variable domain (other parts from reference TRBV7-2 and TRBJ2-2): GAGVSQSPSNKVTEKGKDVELRCDPISGHTALYWYRQSLGQGLEFLIYFQGNSAPDKSGLPSDRFSAERTGGSVSTLTIQRTQQEDSAVYLCASIPGGLGGPRLFFGEGSRLTVL.

The CDR3 here is CASSWAVFSSYEQYF. The CDR3 DNA is TGTGCCAGCAGCTGGGCAGTATTTAGCTCCTACGAGCAGTACTTC. V is TRBV7-9 and J is TRBJ2-7; D is ambiguous. CDR3 length: 15 residues. The germline V gene encodes CDR1 SEHNR and CDR2 FQNEAQ (reference sequence). V was clipped by 4 bases and J by 0 bases, with 13 bases between them.

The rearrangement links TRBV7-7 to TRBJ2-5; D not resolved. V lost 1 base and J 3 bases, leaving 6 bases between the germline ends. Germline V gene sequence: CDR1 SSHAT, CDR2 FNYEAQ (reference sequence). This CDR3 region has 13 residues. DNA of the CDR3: TGTGCCAGCAGCTTAGACACCGAAGAGACCCAGTACTTC. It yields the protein CASSLDTEETQYF. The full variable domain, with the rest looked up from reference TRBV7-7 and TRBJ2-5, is GAGVSQSPRYKVTKRGQDVTLRCDPISSHATLYWYQQALGQGPEFLTYFNYEAQPDKSGLPSDRFSAERPEGSISTLTIQRTEQRDSAMYRCASSLDTEETQYFGPGTRLLVL.

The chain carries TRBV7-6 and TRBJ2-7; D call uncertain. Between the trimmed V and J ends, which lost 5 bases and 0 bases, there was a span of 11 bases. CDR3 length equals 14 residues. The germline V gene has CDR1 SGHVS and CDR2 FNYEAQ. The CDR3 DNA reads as TGTGCCAGCAGCCTACCCCCACGCTCCTACGAGCAGTACTTC. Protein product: CASSLPPRSYEQYF.

The CDR3 DNA sequence: TGTGCCAGTAGTATATTCTCCGGGCTTAGCAATGAGCAGTTCTTC. Amino acids: CASSIFSGLSNEQFF. The chain recombines TRBV19 with TRBJ2-1; D not resolved. This CDR3 has 15 amino acids. In germline, CDR1 is LNHDA, CDR2 SQIVND (reference sequence). The V and J ends lost 2 bases and 6 bases respectively, with 14 bases between them. The whole variable domain, remainder taken from reference TRBV19 and TRBJ2-1, is DGGITQSPKYLFRKEGQNVTLSCEQNLNHDAMYWYRQDPGQGLRLIYYSQIVNDFQKGDIAEGYSVSREKKESFPLTVTSAQKNPTAFYLCASSIFSGLSNEQFFGPGTRLTVL.